Listed below are T cell receptor beta chains from one sample, sequenced in a study of spatial heterogeneity in lung cancer. TCRdb redid the calling of the 5' RACE reads with MiXCR, one entry per CDR3 protein. Found here are tens of thousands of distinct CDR3 sequences, under 8% of them singletons; the top ten hold 13% to 15%. Sequences were derived from PBMCs, sampled at surgery. These receptors all stem from a male donor with early-stage non-small cell lung cancer. The CDR3 runs from the conserved cysteine through the conserved F or W. The D gene is left open where the match is weak. Part of the rows lack a size; the others show once, few, many or a class for expanded clones.

d_gene: .
j_gene: TRBJ1-1
abundance: .
v_gene: TRBV6-5
CDR3nt: TGTGCCAGCAGTAGACAGCCGAACACTGAAGCTTTCTTT
CDR3aa: CASSRQPNTEAFF

d_gene: .
j_gene: TRBJ2-3
abundance: few
v_gene: TRBV19
CDR3nt: TGTGCCAGTAGTCCTATACAGGGAGGTGATACGCAGTATTTT
CDR3aa: CASSPIQGGDTQYF

d_gene: .
j_gene: TRBJ2-7
abundance: few
v_gene: TRBV12-3/TRBV12-4
CDR3nt: TGTGCCAGCAGTCTCATTAGGAGAGACGGGGAGCAGTACTTC
CDR3aa: CASSLIRRDGEQYF

d_gene: TRBD1
j_gene: TRBJ2-1
abundance: many
v_gene: TRBV28
CDR3nt: TGTGCCAGCAGTTTAGTACAGGGGATTAACAATGAGCAGTTCTTC
CDR3aa: CASSLVQGINNEQFF

d_gene: .
j_gene: TRBJ2-1
abundance: many
v_gene: TRBV7-8
CDR3nt: TGTGCCAGCAGCTTAGCGCGCCCAGCCTACAATGAGCAGTTCTTC
CDR3aa: CASSLARPAYNEQFF

d_gene: TRBD1
j_gene: TRBJ2-2
abundance: medium-sized
v_gene: TRBV13
CDR3nt: TGTGCCAGCAGCTCCCGAGACAGGGGCACCGGGGAGCTGTTTTTT
CDR3aa: CASSSRDRGTGELFF

d_gene: .
j_gene: TRBJ2-6
abundance: many
v_gene: TRBV7-2
CDR3nt: TGTGCCAGCAGCTTAGTATCGCAGGGCTTCTCTGGGGCCAACGTCCTGACTTTC
CDR3aa: CASSLVSQGFSGANVLTF

d_gene: .
j_gene: TRBJ1-5
abundance: many
v_gene: TRBV4-1
CDR3nt: TGCGCCAGCAGCCTAAACCTTGTTAGCAATCAGCCCCAGCATTTT
CDR3aa: CASSLNLVSNQPQHF

d_gene: .
j_gene: TRBJ1-1
abundance: many
v_gene: TRBV5-1
CDR3nt: TGCGCCAGCAGCTTGGGCATCGACGCTGAAGCTTTCTTT
CDR3aa: CASSLGIDAEAFF

d_gene: .
j_gene: TRBJ1-2
abundance: many
v_gene: TRBV19
CDR3nt: TGTGCCAGTAGTTATTCGGAAGGGACCTATGGCTACACCTTC
CDR3aa: CASSYSEGTYGYTF

d_gene: .
j_gene: TRBJ1-5
abundance: many
v_gene: TRBV2
CDR3nt: TGTGCCAGCAGTGAGCGATCCGGGGGCGGAAATCAGCCCCAGCATTTT
CDR3aa: CASSERSGGGNQPQHF

d_gene: TRBD2
j_gene: TRBJ2-1
abundance: .
v_gene: TRBV6-6
CDR3nt: TGTGCCAGCAGCCCAGCGAGCGGGGGCTTCTACAATGAGCAGTTCTTC
CDR3aa: CASSPASGGFYNEQFF

d_gene: .
j_gene: TRBJ1-2
abundance: many
v_gene: TRBV20-1
CDR3nt: TGCAGTGCTAGCAGACAGGCTACTAACTATGGCTACACCTTC
CDR3aa: CSASRQATNYGYTF

d_gene: TRBD2
j_gene: TRBJ2-1
abundance: few
v_gene: TRBV3-1
CDR3nt: TGTGCCAGCAGCCGGACTAGCGGGGGATACAATGAGCAGTTCTTC
CDR3aa: CASSRTSGGYNEQFF

d_gene: .
j_gene: TRBJ2-7
abundance: many
v_gene: TRBV20-1
CDR3nt: TGCAGTGCACGCCCCGGGACCGATAGCTCCTACGAGCAGTACTTC
CDR3aa: CSARPGTDSSYEQYF

d_gene: .
j_gene: TRBJ2-5
abundance: .
v_gene: TRBV2
CDR3nt: TGTGCCAGCAAAAGGGACTTACAAGAGACCCAGTACTTC
CDR3aa: CASKRDLQETQYF

d_gene: .
j_gene: TRBJ2-7
abundance: many
v_gene: TRBV6-5
CDR3nt: TGTGCCAGCAGCAAAGGGTACGAGCAGTACTTC
CDR3aa: CASSKGYEQYF

d_gene: .
j_gene: TRBJ1-5
abundance: .
v_gene: TRBV2
CDR3nt: TGTGCCAGCAGTAGAAGGACGGGTACTAATCAGCCCCAGCATTTT
CDR3aa: CASSRRTGTNQPQHF

d_gene: TRBD1
j_gene: TRBJ1-4
abundance: .
v_gene: TRBV27
CDR3nt: TGTGCCAGCAGACTTACGGACAGGGCGGGGGAAAAACTGTTTTTT
CDR3aa: CASRLTDRAGEKLFF

d_gene: TRBD1
j_gene: TRBJ2-1
abundance: many
v_gene: TRBV5-1
CDR3nt: TGCGCCAGCAGCCCAGGACAGGCGCGTGCCAACAATGAGCAGTTCTTC
CDR3aa: CASSPGQARANNEQFF

d_gene: TRBD1
j_gene: TRBJ1-1
abundance: many
v_gene: TRBV5-1
CDR3nt: TGCGCCAGCCATCCCACTGACCCGGGACAGGTTAAAGCTTTCTTT
CDR3aa: CASHPTDPGQVKAFF

d_gene: .
j_gene: TRBJ2-6
abundance: .
v_gene: TRBV28
CDR3nt: TGTGCCAGCAGCCCTGGGGGGTCTGGGGCCAACGTCCTGACTTTC
CDR3aa: CASSPGGSGANVLTF

d_gene: TRBD1
j_gene: TRBJ1-1
abundance: few
v_gene: TRBV18
CDR3nt: TGTGCCAGCTCACCACCGACAGGGTGGAACACTGAAGCTTTCTTT
CDR3aa: CASSPPTGWNTEAFF

d_gene: .
j_gene: TRBJ1-2
abundance: many
v_gene: TRBV10-3
CDR3nt: TGTGCCATCAGTTCCGACGGAAATGGCTACACCTTC
CDR3aa: CAISSDGNGYTF

d_gene: TRBD1
j_gene: TRBJ2-7
abundance: .
v_gene: TRBV6-5
CDR3nt: TGTGCCAGCAGTTACTCGGGGACAGGCCTCCCCCTCTACGAGCAGTACTTC
CDR3aa: CASSYSGTGLPLYEQYF

d_gene: .
j_gene: TRBJ1-6
abundance: .
v_gene: TRBV30
CDR3nt: TGTGCCTGGAGAGGTCAAAGTAATTCACCCCTCCACTTT
CDR3aa: CAWRGQSNSPLHF

d_gene: TRBD1
j_gene: TRBJ1-1
abundance: many
v_gene: TRBV29-1
CDR3nt: TGCAGCGCATCGCGACAGGGCGCTGAAGCTTTCTTT
CDR3aa: CSASRQGAEAFF

d_gene: .
j_gene: TRBJ2-2
abundance: many
v_gene: TRBV7-9
CDR3nt: TGTGCCAGCAGCTTCATCCTAGCGAACACCGGGGAGCTGTTTTTT
CDR3aa: CASSFILANTGELFF

d_gene: TRBD2
j_gene: TRBJ2-7
abundance: few
v_gene: TRBV9
CDR3nt: TGTGCCAGCAGCGTCACTAGCGGGGGGGCCTACGAGCAGTACTTC
CDR3aa: CASSVTSGGAYEQYF

d_gene: TRBD1
j_gene: TRBJ2-2
abundance: medium-sized
v_gene: TRBV10-3
CDR3nt: TGTGCCATCAGTGAGTCGACTACTGGACAGGGGAGAACCGGGGAGCTGTTTTTT
CDR3aa: CAISESTTGQGRTGELFF

d_gene: TRBD1
j_gene: TRBJ2-7
abundance: many
v_gene: TRBV7-9
CDR3nt: TGTGCCAGCAGCTTTGACAGGGATAATTCCTACGAGCAGTACTTC
CDR3aa: CASSFDRDNSYEQYF

d_gene: .
j_gene: TRBJ1-5
abundance: few
v_gene: TRBV3-1
CDR3nt: TGTGCCAGCAGCCTCTTCAATCAGCCCCAGCATTTT
CDR3aa: CASSLFNQPQHF

d_gene: .
j_gene: TRBJ1-3
abundance: many
v_gene: TRBV20-1
CDR3nt: TGCAGTGCCCCCCCCGGAAAGGAGACTGGAAACACCATATATTTT
CDR3aa: CSAPPGKETGNTIYF

d_gene: TRBD2
j_gene: TRBJ2-5
abundance: .
v_gene: TRBV28
CDR3nt: TGTGCCAGCAATGACGGGGGGATGGAGACCCAGTACTTC
CDR3aa: CASNDGGMETQYF

d_gene: .
j_gene: TRBJ2-3
abundance: .
v_gene: TRBV29-1
CDR3nt: TGCAGCGTTGAACCCCGTGGGGATGGTACAGATACGCAGTATTTT
CDR3aa: CSVEPRGDGTDTQYF

d_gene: TRBD2
j_gene: TRBJ2-1
abundance: few
v_gene: TRBV2
CDR3nt: TGTGCCAGCAGCCGTAGCGGGAGTCTCTACAATGAGCAGTTCTTC
CDR3aa: CASSRSGSLYNEQFF

d_gene: .
j_gene: TRBJ2-2
abundance: .
v_gene: TRBV4-2
CDR3nt: TGTGCCAGCAGCCAGAGGGCAGGGACGAACACCGGGGAGCTGTTTTTT
CDR3aa: CASSQRAGTNTGELFF

d_gene: .
j_gene: TRBJ2-5
abundance: many
v_gene: TRBV28
CDR3nt: TGTGCCAGCAGTTTAGAGAGAGGGAATCAAGAGACCCAGTACTTC
CDR3aa: CASSLERGNQETQYF

d_gene: .
j_gene: TRBJ1-4
abundance: .
v_gene: TRBV20-1
CDR3nt: TGCAGTGCTTCGACCGCAACTAATGAAAAACTGTTTTTT
CDR3aa: CSASTATNEKLFF

d_gene: TRBD2
j_gene: TRBJ2-3
abundance: .
v_gene: TRBV25-1
CDR3nt: TGTGCCAGCAGTGAAGGCCGAGCGGGGTACACAGATACGCAGTATTTT
CDR3aa: CASSEGRAGYTDTQYF

d_gene: .
j_gene: TRBJ2-1
abundance: many
v_gene: TRBV12-3/TRBV12-4
CDR3nt: TGTGCCAGCAGGCTCCAGGCAGAATCCAATGAGCAGTTCTTC
CDR3aa: CASRLQAESNEQFF

d_gene: .
j_gene: TRBJ1-1
abundance: many
v_gene: TRBV3-1
CDR3nt: TGTGCCAGCAGCCCCCGAACAGGGAGGGAAGCTTTCTTT
CDR3aa: CASSPRTGREAFF

d_gene: .
j_gene: TRBJ1-1
abundance: many
v_gene: TRBV4-2
CDR3nt: TGTGCCAGCAGCCAAGTCAAGAACACTGAAGCTTTCTTT
CDR3aa: CASSQVKNTEAFF

d_gene: .
j_gene: TRBJ1-5
abundance: few
v_gene: TRBV12-3/TRBV12-4
CDR3nt: TGTGCCAGCAGTTTACGGTTGGATCAGCCCCAGCATTTT
CDR3aa: CASSLRLDQPQHF

d_gene: .
j_gene: TRBJ1-2
abundance: many
v_gene: TRBV11-1
CDR3nt: TGTGCCAGCAGCGAAAGGGGCCTCTATGGCTACACCTTC
CDR3aa: CASSERGLYGYTF

d_gene: .
j_gene: TRBJ2-1
abundance: .
v_gene: TRBV5-1
CDR3nt: TGCGCCAGCAGCACGCCAGGGAGTAGCGATGAGCAGTTCTTC
CDR3aa: CASSTPGSSDEQFF

d_gene: .
j_gene: TRBJ1-3
abundance: .
v_gene: TRBV5-1
CDR3nt: TGCGCCAGCAGCTTTGCACCCAGGGGCTCTGGAAACACCATATATTTT
CDR3aa: CASSFAPRGSGNTIYF

d_gene: .
j_gene: TRBJ1-1
abundance: .
v_gene: TRBV14
CDR3nt: TGTGCCAACAGCCAAGCCGGGGGACTGTCTGAAGCTTTCTTT
CDR3aa: CANSQAGGLSEAFF

d_gene: TRBD1
j_gene: TRBJ1-3
abundance: many
v_gene: TRBV28
CDR3nt: TGTGCCAGCAGTTCCTGGACAGGCTCTGGAAACACCATATATTTT
CDR3aa: CASSSWTGSGNTIYF

d_gene: .
j_gene: TRBJ2-7
abundance: .
v_gene: TRBV29-1
CDR3nt: TGCAGCGTCGCTACTTTGAACGAGCAGTACTTC
CDR3aa: CSVATLNEQYF

d_gene: .
j_gene: TRBJ2-5
abundance: .
v_gene: TRBV7-9
CDR3nt: TGTGCCAGCAGCTTCCAACTTACCCGGGAGACCCAGTACTTC
CDR3aa: CASSFQLTRETQYF

d_gene: .
j_gene: TRBJ1-2
abundance: .
v_gene: TRBV28
CDR3nt: TGTGCCAGCAGTGATCCCTTTAGGAACACCTTC
CDR3aa: CASSDPFRNTF

d_gene: .
j_gene: TRBJ2-7
abundance: .
v_gene: TRBV4-1
CDR3nt: TGCGCCAGCAGCCTCCGGGACACCTCCTACGAGCAGTACTTC
CDR3aa: CASSLRDTSYEQYF